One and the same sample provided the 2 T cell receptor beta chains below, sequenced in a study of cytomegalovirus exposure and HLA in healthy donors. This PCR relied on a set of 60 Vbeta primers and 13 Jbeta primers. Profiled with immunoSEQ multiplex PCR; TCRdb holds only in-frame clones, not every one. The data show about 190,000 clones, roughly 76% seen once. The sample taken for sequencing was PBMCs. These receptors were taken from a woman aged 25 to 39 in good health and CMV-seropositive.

CDR3 sequence reads: CSVGTAHTDTQYF. The CDR3, as DNA: TGCAGCGTTGGGACAGCCCACACAGATACGCAGTATTTT. V and J are TRBV29-1 and TRBJ2-3; D may be TRBD1 (6 bases). The length of the CDR3 is 13 residues. Trimming removed 4 bases from V and 2 bases from J, with 10 bases in between. The germline CDR1 and CDR2 sequences are SQVTM and ANQGSEA.

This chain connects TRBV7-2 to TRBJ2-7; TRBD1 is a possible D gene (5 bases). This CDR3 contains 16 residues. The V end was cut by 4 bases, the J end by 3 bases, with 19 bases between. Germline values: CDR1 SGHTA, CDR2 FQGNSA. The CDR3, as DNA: TGTGCCAGCAGCTCACCAGGGCGGTCCCCTTACTACGAGCAGTACTTC. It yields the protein CASSSPGRSPYYEQYF.